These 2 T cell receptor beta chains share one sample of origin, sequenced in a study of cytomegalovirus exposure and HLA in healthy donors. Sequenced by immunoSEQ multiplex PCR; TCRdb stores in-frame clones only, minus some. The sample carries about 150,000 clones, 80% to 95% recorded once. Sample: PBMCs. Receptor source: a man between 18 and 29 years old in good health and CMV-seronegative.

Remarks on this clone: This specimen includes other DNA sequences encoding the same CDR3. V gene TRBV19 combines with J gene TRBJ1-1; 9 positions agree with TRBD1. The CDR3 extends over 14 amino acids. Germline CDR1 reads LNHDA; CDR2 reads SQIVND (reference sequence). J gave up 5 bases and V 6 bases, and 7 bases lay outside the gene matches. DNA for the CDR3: TGTGCCAGTAGGGGACAGGGAGGGTTGACTGAAGCTTTCTTT. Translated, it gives CASRGQGGLTEAFF.

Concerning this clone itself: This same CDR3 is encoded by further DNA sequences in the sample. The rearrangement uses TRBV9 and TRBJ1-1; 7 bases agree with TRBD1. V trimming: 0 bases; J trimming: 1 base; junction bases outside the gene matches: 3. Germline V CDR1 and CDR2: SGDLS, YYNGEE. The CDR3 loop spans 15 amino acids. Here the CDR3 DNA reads TGTGCCAGCAGCGTAGTAGCAGGGGGGAACACTGAAGCTTTCTTT. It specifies CASSVVAGGNTEAFF.